What follows is one T cell receptor beta chain and its context. This CDR3 comprises 16 residues. Germline CDR1 SGHRS, CDR2 YFSETQ. Trimming at V came to 9 bases and at J to 7 bases, leaving 15 bases not matched to a gene. The data were taken from a study of blood T cells in healthy people across ages. A sample-barcoded 5' primer and a J-beta primer mix were used in a second PCR of about 7 to 12 cycles. TCRdb recomputed calls from the 5' RACE reads with MiXCR, one row per CDR3 protein. The sample holds 1.5 million to 2 million distinct CDR3 sequences, about 28% seen once. The source of this sequence is a young woman in good health. Sequencing used blood. The chain recombines TRBV5-1 with TRBJ2-1; TRBD2 aligns across 11 bases. In DNA form, the CDR3 reads TGCGCCACCCAGGAGTTTTCGGGACTAGCGGCGAATGAGCAGTTCTTC. Its protein product is CATQEFSGLAANEQFF.